Listed below are T cell receptor beta chains from one sample, sequenced in a study of monozygotic twins with inflammatory bowel disease. From the 5' RACE reads, TCRdb lists one entry per CDR3 protein and no DNA. The table lists some 450,000 distinct CDR3 sequences, with 2.4% in the top ten. The sequenced sample was blood. These receptors all stem from a human donor with ulcerative colitis or Crohn's disease, or a healthy co-twin of an affected twin (not recorded which). CDR3s include the opening cysteine and the closing phenylalanine or tryptophan.

J: TRBJ2-7; V: TRBV20-1; length: 14; CDR3: CSASSPARRYEQYF
J: TRBJ2-3; V: TRBV18; length: 14; CDR3: CASSPQRATDTQYF
J: TRBJ2-3; V: TRBV11-3; length: 16; CDR3: CASSLNSGGATDTQYF
J: TRBJ2-1; V: TRBV11-3; length: 13; CDR3: CASSPTCADEQFF
J: TRBJ2-2; V: TRBV18; length: 14; CDR3: CASSPQENTGELFF
J: TRBJ1-1; V: TRBV6-2/TRBV6-3; length: 14; CDR3: CASSYVWGRNEAFF
J: TRBJ1-4; V: TRBV14; length: 14; CDR3: CASSQGTVGGKLFF
J: TRBJ2-7; V: TRBV7-2; length: 15; CDR3: CATSLGTSGTYEQYF
J: TRBJ2-3; V: TRBV11-2; length: 15; CDR3: CASSFLAGATDTQYF
J: TRBJ2-1; V: TRBV28; length: 16; CDR3: CASTSGGNVVANEQFF
J: TRBJ2-1; V: TRBV7-3; length: 18; CDR3: CASSSGLAGGPGSGEQFF
J: TRBJ2-2; V: TRBV5-1; length: 14; CDR3: CASSPGGDTGELFF
J: TRBJ1-1; V: TRBV3-1; length: 15; CDR3: CASSQVLGRNTEAFF
J: TRBJ1-2; V: TRBV28; length: 13; CDR3: CASSFPHRAGYTF
J: TRBJ2-2; V: TRBV7-6; length: 14; CDR3: CASSRPGLSGELFF
J: TRBJ1-5; V: TRBV18; length: 15; CDR3: CASSAQGHGNQPQHF
J: TRBJ2-1; V: TRBV20-1; length: 15; CDR3: CSANLAGVFDNEQFF
J: TRBJ2-3; V: TRBV29-1; length: 13; CDR3: CSVHRARGDTQYF
J: TRBJ1-6; V: TRBV12-3/TRBV12-4; length: 13; CDR3: CASSWQLNSPLHF
J: TRBJ2-3; V: TRBV5-1; length: 16; CDR3: CASSLNLVRGTDTQYF
J: TRBJ2-2; V: TRBV4-1; length: 15; CDR3: CASSWDGSGTGELFF
J: TRBJ1-2; V: TRBV29-1; length: 12; CDR3: CSVQGAGNGYTF
J: TRBJ1-6; V: TRBV7-9; length: 14; CDR3: CASSLESVNSPLHF
J: TRBJ1-4; V: TRBV27; length: 14; CDR3: CASGWGGGGEKLFF
J: TRBJ1-2; V: TRBV9; length: 13; CDR3: CASSAVSNYGYTF
J: TRBJ2-7; V: TRBV4-2; length: 15; CDR3: CASSLSGGQAYEQYF
J: TRBJ1-5; V: TRBV18; length: 14; CDR3: CASSLGTANRPQHF
J: TRBJ2-3; V: TRBV5-4; length: 14; CDR3: CASRERGGSDTQYF
J: TRBJ1-1; V: TRBV5-4; length: 15; CDR3: CASSLSWATNTEAFF